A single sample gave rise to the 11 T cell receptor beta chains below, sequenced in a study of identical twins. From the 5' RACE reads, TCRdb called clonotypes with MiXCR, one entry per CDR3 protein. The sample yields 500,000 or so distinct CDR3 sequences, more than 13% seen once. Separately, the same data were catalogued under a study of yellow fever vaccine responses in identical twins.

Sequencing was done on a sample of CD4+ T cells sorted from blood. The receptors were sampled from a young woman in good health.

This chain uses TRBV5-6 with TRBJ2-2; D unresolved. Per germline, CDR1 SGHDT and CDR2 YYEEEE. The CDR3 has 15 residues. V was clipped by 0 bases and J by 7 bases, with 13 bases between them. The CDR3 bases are TGTGCCAGCAGCTTGGAAGGAGCCTTGATCGGGGAGCTGTTTTTT. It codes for CASSLEGALIGELFF.

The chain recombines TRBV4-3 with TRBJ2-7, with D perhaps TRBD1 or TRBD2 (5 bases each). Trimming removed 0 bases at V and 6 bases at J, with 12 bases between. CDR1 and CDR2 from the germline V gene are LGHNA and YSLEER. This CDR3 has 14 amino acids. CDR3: CASSQDLGVSEQYF. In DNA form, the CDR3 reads TGCGCCAGCAGCCAAGATTTGGGGGTATCCGAGCAGTACTTC.

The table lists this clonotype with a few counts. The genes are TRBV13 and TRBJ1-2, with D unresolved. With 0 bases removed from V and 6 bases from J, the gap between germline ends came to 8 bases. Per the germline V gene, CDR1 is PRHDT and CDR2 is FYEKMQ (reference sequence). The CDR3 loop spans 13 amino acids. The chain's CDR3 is CASSLGRSDGYTF. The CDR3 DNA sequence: TGTGCCAGCAGCTTAGGGCGATCTGATGGCTACACCTTC.

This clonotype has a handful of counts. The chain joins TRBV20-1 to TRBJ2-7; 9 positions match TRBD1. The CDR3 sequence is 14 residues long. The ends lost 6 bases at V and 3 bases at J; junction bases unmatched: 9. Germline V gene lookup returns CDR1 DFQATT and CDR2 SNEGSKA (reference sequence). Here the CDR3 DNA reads TGCAGTGCGGACGACAGGGGGAAATTCTACGAGCAGTACTTC. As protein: CSADDRGKFYEQYF.

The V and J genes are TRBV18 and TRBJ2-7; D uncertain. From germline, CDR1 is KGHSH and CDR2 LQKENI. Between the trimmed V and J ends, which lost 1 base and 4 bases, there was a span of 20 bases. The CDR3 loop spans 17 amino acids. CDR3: CASSPQSTTLDNYEQYF. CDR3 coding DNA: TGTGCCAGCTCACCACAATCTACCACTCTGGATAATTACGAGCAGTACTTC.

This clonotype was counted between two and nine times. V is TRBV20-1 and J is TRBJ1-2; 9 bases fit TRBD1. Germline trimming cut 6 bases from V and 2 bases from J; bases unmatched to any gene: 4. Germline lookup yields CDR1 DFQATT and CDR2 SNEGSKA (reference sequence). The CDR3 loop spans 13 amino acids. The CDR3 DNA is TGCAGTGCGTCGACAGGGGGGAACTATGGCTACACCTTC. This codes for CSASTGGNYGYTF.

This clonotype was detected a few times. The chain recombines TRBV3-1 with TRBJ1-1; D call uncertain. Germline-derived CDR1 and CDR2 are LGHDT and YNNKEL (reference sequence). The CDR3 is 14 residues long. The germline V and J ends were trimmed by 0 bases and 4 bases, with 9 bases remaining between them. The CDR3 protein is CASSQDRRITEAFF. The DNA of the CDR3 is TGTGCCAGCAGCCAAGACAGGCGGATCACTGAAGCTTTCTTT.

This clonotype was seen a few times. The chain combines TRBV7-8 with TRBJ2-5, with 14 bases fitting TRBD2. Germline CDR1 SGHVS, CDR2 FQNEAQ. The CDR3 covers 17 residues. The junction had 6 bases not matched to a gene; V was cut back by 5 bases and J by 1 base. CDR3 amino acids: CASSRGLAGATQETQYF. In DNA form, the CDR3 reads TGTGCCAGCAGCCGGGGACTAGCGGGGGCGACCCAAGAGACCCAGTACTTC.

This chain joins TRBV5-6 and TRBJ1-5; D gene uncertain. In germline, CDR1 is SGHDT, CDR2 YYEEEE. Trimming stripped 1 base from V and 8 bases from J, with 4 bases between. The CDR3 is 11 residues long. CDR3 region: CASSLLKPQHF. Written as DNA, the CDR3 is TGTGCCAGCAGCTTGTTAAAGCCCCAGCATTTT.

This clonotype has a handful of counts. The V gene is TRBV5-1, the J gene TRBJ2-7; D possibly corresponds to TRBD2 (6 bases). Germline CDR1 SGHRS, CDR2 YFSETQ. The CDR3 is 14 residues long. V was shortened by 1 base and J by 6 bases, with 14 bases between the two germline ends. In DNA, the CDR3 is TGCGCCAGCAGCTTGAATTCGGGGGTCAGCGAGCAGTACTTC. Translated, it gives CASSLNSGVSEQYF. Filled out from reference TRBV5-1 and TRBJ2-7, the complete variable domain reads KAGVTQTPRYLIKTRGQQVTLSCSPISGHRSVSWYQQTPGQGLQFLFEYFSETQRNKGNFPGRFSGRQFSNSRSEMNVSTLELGDSALYLCASSLNSGVSEQYFGPGTRLTVT.

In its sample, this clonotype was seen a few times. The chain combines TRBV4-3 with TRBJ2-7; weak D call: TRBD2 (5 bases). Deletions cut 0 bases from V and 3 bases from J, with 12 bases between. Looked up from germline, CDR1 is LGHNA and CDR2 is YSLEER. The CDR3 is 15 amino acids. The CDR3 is CASSQDVGASYEQYF. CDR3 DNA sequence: TGCGCCAGCAGCCAAGATGTGGGAGCCAGCTACGAGCAGTACTTC.